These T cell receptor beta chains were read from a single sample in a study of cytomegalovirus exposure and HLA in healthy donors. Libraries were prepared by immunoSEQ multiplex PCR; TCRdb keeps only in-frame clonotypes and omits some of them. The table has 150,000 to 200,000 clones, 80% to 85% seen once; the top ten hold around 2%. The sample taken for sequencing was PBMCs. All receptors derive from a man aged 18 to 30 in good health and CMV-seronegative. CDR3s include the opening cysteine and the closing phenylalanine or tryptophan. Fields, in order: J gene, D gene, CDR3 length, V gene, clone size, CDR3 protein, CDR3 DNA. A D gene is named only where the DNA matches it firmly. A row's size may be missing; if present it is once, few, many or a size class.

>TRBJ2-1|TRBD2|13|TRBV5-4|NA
CASSFGGGNEQFF
TGTGCCAGCAGCTTTGGGGGGGGCAATGAGCAGTTCTTC
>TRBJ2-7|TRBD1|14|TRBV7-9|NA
CASSMTGKAYEQYF
TGTGCCAGCAGCATGACAGGGAAGGCCTACGAGCAGTACTTC
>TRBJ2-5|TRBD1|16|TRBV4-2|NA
CASSQSDRAYQETQYF
TGTGCCAGCAGCCAATCCGACAGGGCGTACCAAGAGACCCAGTACTTC
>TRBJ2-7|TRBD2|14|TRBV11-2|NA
CASSTMAGDYEQYF
TGTGCCAGCAGCACGATGGCGGGAGACTACGAGCAGTACTTC
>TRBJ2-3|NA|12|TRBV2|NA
CASSPSTDTQYF
TGTGCCAGCAGTCCAAGCACAGATACGCAGTATTTT
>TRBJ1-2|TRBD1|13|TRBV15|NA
CATAQGANYGYTF
TGTGCCACCGCACAGGGGGCGAACTATGGCTACACCTTC
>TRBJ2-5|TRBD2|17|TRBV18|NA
CASSPPPGLARQETQYF
TGTGCCAGCTCACCCCCCCCGGGACTAGCGCGCCAAGAGACCCAGTACTTC
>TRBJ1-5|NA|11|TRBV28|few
CASSLEGPQHF
TGTGCCAGCAGTTTAGAGGGGCCCCAGCATTTT
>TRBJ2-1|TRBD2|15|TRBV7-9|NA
CSSSATSGGLNEQFF
TGTTCCAGCAGCGCCACTAGCGGGGGCCTCAATGAGCAGTTCTTC
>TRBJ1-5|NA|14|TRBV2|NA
CASSEQAGPTAQHF
TGTGCCAGCAGTGAACAGGCGGGTCCCACGGCCCAGCATTTT
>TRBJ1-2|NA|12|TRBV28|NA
CASTDRIYGYTF
TGTGCCAGCACAGACAGGATCTATGGCTACACCTTC
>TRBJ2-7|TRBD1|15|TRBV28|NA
CASSLPGTGTYEQYF
TGTGCCAGCAGTTTACCCGGGACAGGGACTTACGAGCAGTACTTC
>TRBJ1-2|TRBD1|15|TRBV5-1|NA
CASSPRQGNNYGYTF
TGCGCCAGCAGCCCTCGACAGGGGAACAACTATGGCTACACCTTC
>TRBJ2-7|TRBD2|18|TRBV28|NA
CASSLKVSFGTSSYEQYF
TGTGCCAGCAGTTTAAAGGTATCCTTTGGGACTAGCTCCTACGAGCAGTACTTC
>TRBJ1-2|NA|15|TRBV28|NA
CASSLGREVPYGYTF
TGTGCCAGCAGTTTGGGTCGGGAAGTACCTTATGGCTACACCTTC
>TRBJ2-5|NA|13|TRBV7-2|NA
CASSQTVQETQYF
TGTGCCAGCAGTCAGACAGTCCAAGAGACCCAGTACTTC
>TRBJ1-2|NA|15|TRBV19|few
CASSTQQGGSYGYTF
TGTGCCAGTAGTACCCAACAGGGAGGGAGCTATGGCTACACCTTC
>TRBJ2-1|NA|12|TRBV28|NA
CATYQDYNEQFF
TGTGCCACCTATCAAGACTACAATGAGCAGTTCTTC
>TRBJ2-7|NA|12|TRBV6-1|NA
CASEGPGYEQYF
TGTGCCAGCGAGGGCCCCGGGTACGAGCAGTACTTC
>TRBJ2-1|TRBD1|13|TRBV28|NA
CASNGQGVHEQFF
TGTGCCAGCAACGGACAGGGAGTCCATGAGCAGTTCTTC
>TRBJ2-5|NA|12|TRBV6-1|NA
CASQRGIETQYF
TGTGCCAGCCAACGGGGGATAGAGACCCAGTACTTC
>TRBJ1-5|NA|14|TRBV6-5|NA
CASTGSYGNQPQHF
TGTGCCAGCACCGGGTCCTACGGCAATCAGCCCCAGCATTTT
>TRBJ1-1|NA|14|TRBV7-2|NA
CASSLGEGGTEAFF
TGTGCCAGCAGCTTAGGCGAAGGGGGCACTGAAGCTTTCTTT
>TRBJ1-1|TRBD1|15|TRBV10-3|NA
CAISVSGTGGDEAFF
TGTGCCATCAGTGTATCCGGGACAGGGGGGGATGAAGCTTTCTTT
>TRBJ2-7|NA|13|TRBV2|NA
CASSEVGSYEQYF
TGTGCCAGCAGTGAAGTCGGCTCCTACGAGCAGTACTTC
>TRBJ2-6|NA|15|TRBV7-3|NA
CASSPLPPGANVLTF
TGTGCCAGCAGCCCCCTTCCCCCTGGGGCCAACGTCCTGACTTTC
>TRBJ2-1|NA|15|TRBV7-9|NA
CASSATWRAYNEQFF
TGTGCCAGCAGCGCGACATGGCGCGCCTACAATGAGCAGTTCTTC
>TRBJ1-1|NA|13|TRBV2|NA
CASSAVENTEAFF
TGTGCCAGCAGTGCAGTCGAGAACACTGAAGCTTTCTTT
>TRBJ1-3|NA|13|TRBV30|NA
CAWSVQGRNTIYF
TGTGCCTGGAGTGTCCAGGGGAGAAACACCATATATTTT
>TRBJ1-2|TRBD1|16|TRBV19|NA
CASSSRDRGRLYGYTF
TGTGCCAGTAGTAGCCGGGACAGGGGGCGCCTCTATGGCTACACCTTC
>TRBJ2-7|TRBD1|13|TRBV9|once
CASSGTGVDEQYF
TGTGCCAGCAGCGGAACAGGGGTCGACGAGCAGTACTTC
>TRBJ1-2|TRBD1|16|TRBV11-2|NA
CASSPLTGGVSYGYTF
TGTGCCAGCAGCCCCCTGACAGGGGGAGTGAGCTATGGCTACACCTTC
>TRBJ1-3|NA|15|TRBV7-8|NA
CASSIGAISGNTIYF
TGTGCCAGCAGCATAGGGGCGATCTCTGGAAACACCATATATTTT
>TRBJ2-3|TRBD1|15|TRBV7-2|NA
CASSGTGGSTDTQYF
TGTGCCAGCAGCGGTACAGGGGGCTCAACAGATACGCAGTATTTT
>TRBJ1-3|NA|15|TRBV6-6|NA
CASRNGWGYRNTIYF
TGTGCCAGCAGAAACGGGTGGGGCTACCGAAACACCATATATTTT
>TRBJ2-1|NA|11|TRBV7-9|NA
CASSFEREQFF
TGTGCCAGCAGCTTTGAGAGAGAGCAGTTCTTC
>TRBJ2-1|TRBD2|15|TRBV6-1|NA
CASTLAGGSYNEQFF
TGTGCCAGCACGCTAGCGGGGGGGTCCTACAATGAGCAGTTCTTC
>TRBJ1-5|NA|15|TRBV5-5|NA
CASSLLQGSNQPQHF
TGTGCCAGCAGCCTACTCCAGGGTAGCAATCAGCCCCAGCATTTT
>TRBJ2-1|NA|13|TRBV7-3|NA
CASSLGGKYEQFF
TGTGCCAGCAGCTTAGGAGGAAAATATGAGCAGTTCTTC
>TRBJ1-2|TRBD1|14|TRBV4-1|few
CASSRDRGNYGYTF
TGCGCCAGCTCCCGGGACAGGGGGAACTATGGCTACACCTTC
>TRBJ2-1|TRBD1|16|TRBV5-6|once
CASSISGTGGLNEQFF
TGTGCCAGCAGCATATCAGGAACAGGGGGCTTAAATGAGCAGTTCTTC
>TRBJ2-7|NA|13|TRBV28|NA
CASSLRSSYEQYF
TGTGCCAGCAGTTTACGGTCTTCCTACGAGCAGTACTTC
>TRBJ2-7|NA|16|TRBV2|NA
CASKGHSAGVSYEQYF
TGTGCCAGCAAAGGTCATTCAGCGGGCGTATCCTACGAGCAGTACTTC
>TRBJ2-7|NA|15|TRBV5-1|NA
CASSLEGGVVYEQYF
TGCGCCAGCAGCTTGGAAGGCGGGGTAGTCTACGAGCAGTACTTC
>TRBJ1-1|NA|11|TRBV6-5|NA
CASWRNTEAFF
TGTGCCAGTTGGAGGAACACTGAAGCTTTCTTT